Below, 25 T cell receptor beta chains from the same sample are listed, as sequenced in a study of graft-versus-host responses after intestinal transplantation. The repertoire was sequenced with immunoSEQ multiplex PCR; TCRdb's copy has only in-frame clones and lacks some. In the table there are 50,000 to 75,000 clones, 85% to 95% of which are singletons. Antigens for these TCRs are unknown. Sample: unstimulated CD8+ T cells sorted from spleen or lymph node cells, taken before transplant. These receptors originate from a human donor who was the organ donor for an intestinal transplant.

This chain joins TRBV27 and TRBJ2-5; D may be TRBD1 (5 bases). Germline V gene lookup returns CDR1 MNHEY and CDR2 SMNVEV (reference sequence). Trimming left V 1 base short and J 4 bases short, with 22 bases between. The CDR3 has 18 amino acids. In nucleotides, the CDR3 is TGTGCCAGCAGTTTATATTATAGGGGCTCGGGTCCTTTAGAGACCCAGTACTTC. Residues: CASSLYYRGSGPLETQYF.

This sequence joins TRBV27 and TRBJ2-2; the D gene is possibly TRBD2 (6 bases). The length of the CDR3 is 13 residues. V gave up 6 bases and J gave up 5 bases, with 10 bases separating them. Germline CDR1 reads MNHEY; CDR2 reads SMNVEV (reference sequence). The CDR3 nucleotides read TGTGCCAGCAGCTATAGCGGAACCGGGGAGCTGTTTTTT. It encodes CASSYSGTGELFF.

This rearrangement joins TRBV4-1 to TRBJ2-5; D may be TRBD1 (5 bases). V lost 1 base and J 4 bases, leaving 10 bases between the germline ends. The CDR3 has 14 residues. Germline lookup yields CDR1 MGHRA and CDR2 YSYEKL. CDR3: CASSQAMGPETQYF. The CDR3 DNA follows: TGCGCCAGCAGCCAAGCTATGGGGCCAGAGACCCAGTACTTC.

This chain connects TRBV27 to TRBJ2-3, with D possibly being TRBD1 (6 bases). Germline values: CDR1 MNHEY, CDR2 SMNVEV (reference sequence). CDR3 length: 16 amino acids. Between the trimmed V and J ends, which lost 6 bases and 3 bases, there was a span of 19 bases. The CDR3 here is CASSPTGTWGTDTQYF. CDR3 sequence (DNA): TGTGCCAGCAGCCCCACCGGGACATGGGGAACAGATACGCAGTATTTT.

J is TRBJ2-5 and V is TRBV7-3; 9 nucleotides agree with TRBD1. Germline assignment: CDR1 SGHTA and CDR2 FQGTGA. V lost 4 bases to trimming and J lost 1 base; unmatched junction nucleotides: 4. CDR3 length: 15 residues. CDR3 in amino acids: CASSSGQGSQETQYF. The CDR3 DNA is TGTGCCAGCAGCTCCGGACAGGGGAGCCAAGAGACCCAGTACTTC. Full variable domain (outside the CDR3, taken from reference TRBV7-3 and TRBJ2-5): GAGVSQTPSNKVTEKGKYVELRCDPISGHTALYWYRQSLGQGPEFLIYFQGTGAADDSGLPNDRFFAVRPEGSVSTLKIQRTERGDSAVYLCASSSGQGSQETQYFGPGTRLLVL.

The CDR3 protein is CASSPTGDGGETQYF. The CDR3 DNA reads as TGTGCCAGCAGTCCGACAGGGGATGGAGGAGAGACCCAGTACTTC. The V gene is TRBV6-5, the J gene TRBJ2-5; 8 bases are shared with TRBD1. With V trimmed by 5 bases and J by 4 bases, 9 bases remained unmatched. Germline lookup yields CDR1 MNHEY and CDR2 SVGAGI. The CDR3 loop spans 15 amino acids.

A word on this clone: Other DNA sequences in this specimen translate into the identical CDR3. The gene calls are TRBV28 and TRBJ1-3; D ambiguous. Trimming left V 3 bases short and J 1 base short, with 7 bases between. The CDR3 sequence is 14 residues long. CDR1 and CDR2 (germline): MDHEN, SYDVKM. The CDR3 is CASSLGGSGNTIYF. In DNA form, the CDR3 reads TGTGCCAGCAGTTTGGGAGGATCTGGAAACACCATATATTTT.

This chain uses TRBV23-1 with TRBJ2-6; 7 nucleotides align to TRBD1. TRBV23-1 is marked as an open reading frame, function uncertain. V was pared by 3 bases and J by 1 base, with 12 bases of the junction left unmatched. The CDR3 contains 19 residues. The chain's CDR3 is CASSHRIRDSQSGANVLTF. The CDR3 nucleotides are TGCGCCAGCAGTCACCGGATCCGGGACAGCCAATCTGGGGCCAACGTCCTGACTTTC.

The rearrangement links TRBV6-1 to TRBJ1-3; 8 nucleotides agree with TRBD1. CDR1 and CDR2 from the germline V gene are MNHNS and SASEGT. This CDR3 is 15 amino acids long. V lost 5 bases and J lost 2; bases outside the gene matches: 5. The CDR3 DNA reads as TGTGCCAGCAGTTTACAGGGGGGGACTGGAAACACCATATATTTT. It is translated as CASSLQGGTGNTIYF.

V and J are TRBV2 and TRBJ2-1; 7 nucleotides agree with TRBD2. This CDR3 comprises 14 residues. V dropped 2 bases and J dropped 6; count of bases not matched to a gene: 4. Germline CDR1 is SNHLY and CDR2 is FYNNEI. Here the CDR3 DNA reads TGTGCCAGCAGTGAACTCGGGAGGCTCAATGAGCAGTTCTTC. Encoded protein: CASSELGRLNEQFF.

The rearrangement uses TRBV7-6 and TRBJ2-1; TRBD2 aligns across 14 bases. The CDR3 extends over 14 amino acids. The germline V gene has CDR1 SGHVS and CDR2 FNYEAQ. The V gene end was trimmed by 8 bases and the J gene end by 4 bases; junction bases not matched to a gene: 1. The CDR3 DNA reads as TGTGCCAGCGGACTAGCGGGAGGTTACAATGAGCAGTTCTTC. It is translated as CASGLAGGYNEQFF.

The gene calls are TRBV4-1 and TRBJ1-1, with 9 bases aligning to TRBD1. J was trimmed by 6 bases and V by 7 bases; bases with no gene match: 9. Germline CDR1 is MGHRA and CDR2 is YSYEKL. The CDR3 is 14 residues long. The CDR3 bases are TGCGCCAGCAACCTAGGGACAGGGTCATCTGAAGCTTTCTTT. Translation gives CASNLGTGSSEAFF.

J is TRBJ2-2 and V is TRBV21-1; the table's D call, TRBD1, has no DNA check behind it. TRBV21-1 is reported as a pseudogene. This CDR3 contains 19 residues. CDR3 residues: CASSKDPPGATINTGELFF. CDR3 DNA: TGTGCCAGCAGCAAAGACCCCCCAGGGGCCACTATAAACACCGGGGAGCTGTTTTTT.

Here the CDR3 reads CASSLGFGHPRRTEAFF. The CDR3 coding sequence is TGTGCCAGCAGTTTAGGTTTTGGACACCCTCGTAGGACTGAAGCTTTCTTT. The chain uses TRBV28 and TRBJ1-1, with a possible D match to TRBD1 (5 bases). CDR1 is MDHEN, CDR2 SYDVKM, per germline. Trimming stripped 2 bases from V and 5 bases from J, with 21 bases between. This CDR3 spans 17 amino acids.

The rearrangement links TRBV10-2 to TRBJ2-7, with D perhaps matching TRBD2 (5 bases). The CDR3 has 15 amino acids. Trimming left V 2 bases short and J 3 bases short, with 14 bases between. Per the germline V gene, CDR1 is WSHSY and CDR2 is SAAADI. CDR3 protein: CASSESDGGFYEQYF. CDR3 DNA sequence: TGCGCCAGCAGTGAGAGTGACGGAGGATTCTACGAGCAGTACTTC.

This sequence joins TRBV9 and TRBJ1-6, with D possibly being TRBD1 (5 bases). The ends were cut back, 3 bases at V and 7 bases at J, with 11 bases in the middle. This CDR3 region has 14 residues. Germline CDR1 and CDR2: SGDLS and YYNGEE. DNA for the CDR3: TGTGCCAGCAGCGAAGGGGTTGGAAATTCACCCCTCCACTTT. It yields the protein CASSEGVGNSPLHF.

This clone was counted a single time. This chain connects TRBV28 to TRBJ2-5, with D possibly TRBD2 on 5 matching bases. CDR1 is MDHEN and CDR2 is SYDVKM in the germline V gene. The CDR3 runs 14 residues. V was shortened by 7 bases and J by 5 bases, with 17 bases between the two germline ends. The CDR3 reads CASTPDATGETQYF. The CDR3 bases are TGTGCCAGCACCCCGGATGCCACGGGGGAGACCCAGTACTTC.

The rearrangement links TRBV7-8 to TRBJ2-2; D may be TRBD1 (5 bases). Germline-derived CDR1 and CDR2 are SGHVS and FQNEAQ. Trimming stripped 8 bases from V and 1 base from J, with 17 bases between. The CDR3 covers 16 residues. The CDR3: CASCDWGRVNTGELFF. The CDR3 region has the DNA TGTGCCAGCTGCGATTGGGGCAGGGTGAACACCGGGGAGCTGTTTTTT.

The chain carries TRBV25-1 and TRBJ2-3, with D possibly matching TRBD1 (6 bases). CDR1 and CDR2 from the germline V gene are MGHDK and SYGVNS. The CDR3 is 18 amino acids. V shed 4 bases and J shed 3 bases, with 23 bases lying between them. The CDR3 DNA is TGTGCCAGCAGTGGGAGCAACGAGAGGACAGCCAGGACAGATACGCAGTATTTT. Protein product: CASSGSNERTARTDTQYF. The complete variable domain, with remaining parts taken from reference TRBV25-1 and TRBJ2-3, reads EADIYQTPRYLVIGTGKKITLECSQTMGHDKMYWYQQDPGMELHLIHYSYGVNSTEKGDLSSESTVSRIRTEHFPLTLESARPSHTSQYLCASSGSNERTARTDTQYFGPGTRLTVL.

V gene TRBV5-1 combines with J gene TRBJ2-7, with TRBD2 identical over 12 bases. The germline V gene encodes CDR1 SGHRS and CDR2 YFSETQ. With 4 bases clipped from V and 6 bases from J, the junction kept 8 bases outside the gene matches. The CDR3 sequence is 15 residues long. The CDR3 coding sequence is TGCGCCAGCAGCCAGACTAGCGGGAGTCTGCGCGAGCAGTACTTC. This translates into CASSQTSGSLREQYF.

The chain joins TRBV4-3 to TRBJ2-7; D may be TRBD1 (5 bases). The V gene's germline CDR1 is LGHNA and CDR2 YSLEER. The V gene lost 3 bases and the J gene lost 0 bases, with 12 bases spanning the gap. This CDR3 is built from 15 residues. Written as DNA, the CDR3 is TGCGCCAGCAGCCAGGGAATGACAGCCTCCTACGAGCAGTACTTC. Translating it yields CASSQGMTASYEQYF.

The chain couples TRBV28 to TRBJ1-5; D remains ambiguous. The germline V gene has CDR1 MDHEN and CDR2 SYDVKM. Deletions cut 5 bases from V and 0 bases from J, with 14 bases between. The CDR3 totals 16 residues. This CDR3 reads CASSISTLNSNQPQHF. CDR3 bases: TGTGCCAGCAGTATATCTACCCTGAATAGCAATCAGCCCCAGCATTTT.

This clone came up once. The CDR3 sequence: CASTRTGEASPLHF. CDR3 in DNA: TGTGCCAGCACCAGGACAGGGGAGGCTTCACCCCTCCACTTT. This rearrangement joins TRBV28 to TRBJ1-6, with 9 bases aligning to TRBD1. CDR1 is MDHEN, CDR2 SYDVKM, per germline. Trimming at V came to 7 bases and at J to 9 bases, leaving 7 bases not matched to a gene. CDR3 size: 14 residues.

The chain couples TRBV7-9 to TRBJ2-3, with a possible D match to TRBD2 (5 bases). V lost 2 bases to trimming and J lost 0 bases, with 12 bases between them. The germline V gene has CDR1 SEHNR and CDR2 FQNEAQ (reference sequence). CDR3 size: 16 residues. This CDR3 is CASSLWKRPSTDTQYF. Written as DNA, the CDR3 is TGTGCCAGCAGCTTATGGAAGCGGCCAAGCACAGATACGCAGTATTTT.

The J gene is TRBJ2-2, the V gene TRBV27; 11 bases fit TRBD1. After removal of 6 bases from V and 5 bases from J, the junction contained 2 bases not matched to a gene. The CDR3 has 14 residues. From germline, CDR1 is MNHEY and CDR2 SMNVEV (reference sequence). CDR3 nucleotide sequence: TGTGCCAGCAGGGACAGGGGGCTAACCGGGGAGCTGTTTTTT. Translating it yields CASRDRGLTGELFF.